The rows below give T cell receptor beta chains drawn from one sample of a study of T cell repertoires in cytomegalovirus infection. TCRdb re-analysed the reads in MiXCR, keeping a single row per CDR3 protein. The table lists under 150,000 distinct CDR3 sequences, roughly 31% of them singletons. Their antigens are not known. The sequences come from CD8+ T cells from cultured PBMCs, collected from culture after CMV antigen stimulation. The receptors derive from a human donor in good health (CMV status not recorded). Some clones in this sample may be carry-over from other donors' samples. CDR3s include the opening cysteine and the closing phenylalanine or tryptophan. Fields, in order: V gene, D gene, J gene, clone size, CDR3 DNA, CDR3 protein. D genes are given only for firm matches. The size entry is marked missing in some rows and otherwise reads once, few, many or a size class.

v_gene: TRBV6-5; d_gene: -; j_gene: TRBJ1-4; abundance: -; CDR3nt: TGTGCCAGCAGTTACGGTCAGGCGCCCAATGAAAAACTGTTTTTT; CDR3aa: CASSYGQAPNEKLFF
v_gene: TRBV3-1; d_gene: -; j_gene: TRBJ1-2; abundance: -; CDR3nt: TGTGCCAGCAGCCAAGGGAAGACGGGCTACACCTTC; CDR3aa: CASSQGKTGYTF
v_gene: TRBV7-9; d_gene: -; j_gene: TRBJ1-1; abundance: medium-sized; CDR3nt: TGTGCCAGCAGCCCCAATATGATGGCTGAAGCTTTCTTT; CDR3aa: CASSPNMMAEAFF
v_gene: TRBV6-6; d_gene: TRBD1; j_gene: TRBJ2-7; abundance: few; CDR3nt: TGTGCCAGCTCTGGACAGGGGGCGGTCGAGCAGTACTTC; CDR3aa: CASSGQGAVEQYF
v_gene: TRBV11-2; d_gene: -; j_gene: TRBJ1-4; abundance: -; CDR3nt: TGTGCCAGCAGCCCCTCCGGGACAATCGGCGAAAAACTGTTTTTT; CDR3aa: CASSPSGTIGEKLFF
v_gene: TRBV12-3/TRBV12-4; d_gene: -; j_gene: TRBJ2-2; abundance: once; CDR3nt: TGTGCCAGCAGCGGAAAAGGCGGAGCGAACACCGGGGAGCTGTTTTTT; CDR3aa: CASSGKGGANTGELFF
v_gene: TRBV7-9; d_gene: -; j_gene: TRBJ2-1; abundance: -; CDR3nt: TGTGCCAGCAGCTTATCGGAGGGGAGCTCCTACAATGAGCAGTTCTTC; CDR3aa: CASSLSEGSSYNEQFF
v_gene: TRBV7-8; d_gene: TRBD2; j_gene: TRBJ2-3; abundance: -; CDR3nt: TGTGCCAGCAGCTTAGCTGCTAGCGGGAGCACAGATACGCAGTATTTT; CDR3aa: CASSLAASGSTDTQYF
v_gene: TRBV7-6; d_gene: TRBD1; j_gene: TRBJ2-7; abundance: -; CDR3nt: TGTGCCAGCAGCCCCCAACAGGGGGACTACGAGCAGTACTTC; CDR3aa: CASSPQQGDYEQYF
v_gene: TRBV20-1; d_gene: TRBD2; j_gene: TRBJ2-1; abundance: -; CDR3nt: TGCAGTGCTAGACCTTCCGGGACTAGCGGGGGCGCGGCCTATGAGCAGTTCTTC; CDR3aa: CSARPSGTSGGAAYEQFF
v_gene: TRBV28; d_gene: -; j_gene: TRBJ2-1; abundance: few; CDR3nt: TGTGCCAGCAGCACGACGTTCGCGAAGCAGTTCTTC; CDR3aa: CASSTTFAKQFF
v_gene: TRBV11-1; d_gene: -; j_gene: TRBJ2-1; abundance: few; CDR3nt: TGTGCCAGCAGCCCTAACAATGGACAGTACAATGAGCAGTTCTTC; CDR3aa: CASSPNNGQYNEQFF
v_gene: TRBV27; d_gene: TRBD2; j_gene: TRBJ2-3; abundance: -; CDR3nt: TGTGCCAGCACCCAATTCCCAGCGGGGATCACAGATACGCAGTATTTT; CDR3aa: CASTQFPAGITDTQYF
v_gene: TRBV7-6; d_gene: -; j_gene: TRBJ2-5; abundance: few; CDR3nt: TGTGCCAGCAGCTCTAGCCCCTACAGTGGACAAGAGACCCAGTACTTC; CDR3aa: CASSSSPYSGQETQYF
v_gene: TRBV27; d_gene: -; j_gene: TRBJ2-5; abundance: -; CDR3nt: TGTGCCAGCAGTACCAGCGGGCGGTGGGAGACCCAGTACTTC; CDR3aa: CASSTSGRWETQYF
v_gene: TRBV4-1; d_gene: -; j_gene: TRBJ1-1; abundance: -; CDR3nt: TGCGCCAGCAGCCAAGATCAAGGATACACTGAAGCTTTCTTT; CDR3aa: CASSQDQGYTEAFF
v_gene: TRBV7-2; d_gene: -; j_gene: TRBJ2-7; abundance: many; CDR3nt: TGTGCCAGCAGCCCTAATCCGGGGGCACCCTACGAGCAGTACTTC; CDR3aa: CASSPNPGAPYEQYF
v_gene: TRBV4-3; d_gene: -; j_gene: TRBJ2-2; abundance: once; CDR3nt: TGCGCCAGCAGCCAAGACCAGGGCACGGTATACACCGGGGAGCTGTTTTTT; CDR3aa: CASSQDQGTVYTGELFF
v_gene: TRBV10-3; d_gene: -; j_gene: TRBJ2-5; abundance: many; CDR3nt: TGTGCCATCGGAGGGCTAGCCAAAGAGACCCAGTACTTC; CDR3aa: CAIGGLAKETQYF
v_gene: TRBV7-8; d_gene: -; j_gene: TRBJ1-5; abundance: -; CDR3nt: TGTGCCAGCAGCCCGCGTCCAGGGGTTGGTCAGCCCCAGCATTTT; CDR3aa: CASSPRPGVGQPQHF
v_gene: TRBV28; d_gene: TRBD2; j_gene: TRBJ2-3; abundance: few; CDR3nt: TGTGCCAGCAGTTCTAGACTAGCGGGGGGCACAGATACGCAGTATTTT; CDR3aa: CASSSRLAGGTDTQYF
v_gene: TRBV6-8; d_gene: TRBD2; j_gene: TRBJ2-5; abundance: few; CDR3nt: TGTGCCAGCAGTTACTCAGCGCTGACTAGCGGTCAAGAGACCCAGTACTTC; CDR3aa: CASSYSALTSGQETQYF
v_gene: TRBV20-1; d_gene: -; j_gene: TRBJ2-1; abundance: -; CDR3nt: TGCAGTGCTAGAGATAGGCCTAGTCGGTACAATGAGCAGTTCTTC; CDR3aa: CSARDRPSRYNEQFF
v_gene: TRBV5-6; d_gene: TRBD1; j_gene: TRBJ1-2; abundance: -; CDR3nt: TGTGCCAGCAGCCTCGGGACAGGGGGAATTGATGGCTACACCTTC; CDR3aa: CASSLGTGGIDGYTF
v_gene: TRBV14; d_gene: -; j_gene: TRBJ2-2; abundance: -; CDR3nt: TGTGCCAGCAGCCAAGATGGGTGGGCAGCAATCACCGGTTTGCTGTTTTTT; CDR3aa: CASSQDGWAAITGLLFF
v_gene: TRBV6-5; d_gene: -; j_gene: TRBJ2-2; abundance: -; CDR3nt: TGTGCCAGCAGTTACGCGTTGGGGGGCCCCAACACCGGGGAGCTGTTTTTT; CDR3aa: CASSYALGGPNTGELFF
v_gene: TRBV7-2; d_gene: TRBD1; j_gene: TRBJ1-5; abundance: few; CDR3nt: TGTGCCAGCAGCTGGGGACAGTCTCCGTATCAGCCCCAGCATTTT; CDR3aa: CASSWGQSPYQPQHF
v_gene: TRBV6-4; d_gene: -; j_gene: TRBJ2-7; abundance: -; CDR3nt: TGTGCCAGCAGTGGACTAAAAAAGGCCTACGAGCAGTACTTC; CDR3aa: CASSGLKKAYEQYF
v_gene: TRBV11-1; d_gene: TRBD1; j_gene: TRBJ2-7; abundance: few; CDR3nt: TGTGCCAGCAGCTTCGACAGGGTCGAGCAGTACTTC; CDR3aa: CASSFDRVEQYF
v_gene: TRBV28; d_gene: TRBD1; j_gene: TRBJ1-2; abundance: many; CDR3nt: TGTGCCAGCAGCGACCCGGGACAGGGGGCGCGTGGCTACACCTTC; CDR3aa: CASSDPGQGARGYTF
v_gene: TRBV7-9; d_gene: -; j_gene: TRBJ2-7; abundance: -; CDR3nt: TGTGCCAGCAGCCAGGCCGGGACCTACGAGCAGTACTTC; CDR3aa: CASSQAGTYEQYF
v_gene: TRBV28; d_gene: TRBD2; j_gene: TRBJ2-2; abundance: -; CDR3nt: TGTGCCAGCAGTACCTCCCGCGGGGGGGACACCGGGGAGCTGTTTTTT; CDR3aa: CASSTSRGGDTGELFF
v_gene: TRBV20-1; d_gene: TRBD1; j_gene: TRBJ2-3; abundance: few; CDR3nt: TGCAGTGCTCAGGGGGGCACAGATACGCAGTATTTT; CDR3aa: CSAQGGTDTQYF
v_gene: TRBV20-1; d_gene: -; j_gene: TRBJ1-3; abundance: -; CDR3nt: TGCAGTGCTAGAGATGGAAGGTGGGAAAACACCATATATTTT; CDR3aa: CSARDGRWENTIYF
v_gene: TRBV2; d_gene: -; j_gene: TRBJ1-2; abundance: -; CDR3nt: TGTGCCAGCAGTGCATTAGGGGCCGAAGGCTACACCTTC; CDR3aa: CASSALGAEGYTF
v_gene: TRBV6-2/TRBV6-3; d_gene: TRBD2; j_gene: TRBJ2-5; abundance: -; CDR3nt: TGTGCCAGCAGTTACGGGCTAGCGGCGAGGGAGACCCAGTACTTC; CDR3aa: CASSYGLAARETQYF
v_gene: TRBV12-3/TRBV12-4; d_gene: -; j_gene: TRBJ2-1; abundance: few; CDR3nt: TGTGCCAGCAGTTTAGGACTAATTGACAATGAGCAGTTCTTC; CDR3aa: CASSLGLIDNEQFF
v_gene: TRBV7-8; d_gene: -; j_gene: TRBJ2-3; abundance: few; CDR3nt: TGTGCCAGCAGCTTAGGTACCAGCACAGATACGCAGTATTTT; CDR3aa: CASSLGTSTDTQYF
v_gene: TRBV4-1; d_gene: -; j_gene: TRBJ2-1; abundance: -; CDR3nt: TGCGCCAGCAGCCAAGGGTGGGCGGGCAATGAGCAGTTCTTC; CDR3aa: CASSQGWAGNEQFF
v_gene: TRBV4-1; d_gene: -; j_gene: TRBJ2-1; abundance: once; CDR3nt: TGCGCCAGCAGCCGGGACCTTCACAATGAGCAGTTCTTC; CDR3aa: CASSRDLHNEQFF
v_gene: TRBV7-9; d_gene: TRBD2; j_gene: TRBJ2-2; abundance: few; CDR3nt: TGTGCCAGCAGCTTAGTAGGGACTAGCGGCACCGGGGAGCTGTTTTTT; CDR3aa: CASSLVGTSGTGELFF
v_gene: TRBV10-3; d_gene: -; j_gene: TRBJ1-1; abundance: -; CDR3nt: TGTGCCATCAGAAAGGGAGACAGTCTGAACACTGAAGCTTTCTTT; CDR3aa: CAIRKGDSLNTEAFF